The next 32 T cell receptor beta chains were all read from a single sample in a study of T cells in Graves' hyperthyroidism and ophthalmopathy. TCR beta CDR3 region amplification was performed from RNA transcripts. RT-PCR in the first round (using the HTBI primer set) targeted the TCR CDR3. MiXCR, applied by TCRdb to the multiplex PCR reads, yields one record per CDR3 protein. The sample has 550,000 to 600,000 distinct CDR3 sequences; approximately 16% are singletons. The specimen sequenced was blood. These receptors all come from a young woman with Graves' hyperthyroidism.

Many counts were recorded for this clonotype. The chain links TRBV7-2 to TRBJ2-1; D might be TRBD2 (6 bases). The ends were cut back, 2 bases at V and 3 bases at J, with 11 bases in the middle. There are 15 residues in the CDR3. CDR1 is SGHTA and CDR2 is FQGNSA in the germline V gene. The chain's CDR3 is CASSLRRESYNEQFF. In DNA form, the CDR3 reads TGTGCCAGCAGCTTACGGCGGGAAAGCTACAATGAGCAGTTCTTC.

This clonotype was picked up a small number of times. The chain uses TRBV7-9 and TRBJ2-2; TRBD1 matches at 9 bases. The CDR3 length is 16 residues. CDR1 is SEHNR and CDR2 is FQNEAQ in the germline V gene (reference sequence). V lost 6 bases to trimming and J lost 5 bases; unmatched junction nucleotides: 10. CDR3 sequence: CASRAGTGILTGELFF. Written as DNA, the CDR3 is TGTGCCAGCAGGGCCGGGACAGGGATACTTACCGGGGAGCTGTTTTTT.

The rearrangement links TRBV6-1 to TRBJ2-5, with D possibly TRBD2 on 6 matching bases. This CDR3 comprises 16 residues. Germline CDR1 is MNHNS and CDR2 is SASEGT. V gave up 3 bases and J gave up 9 bases, with 23 bases separating them. Written as DNA, the CDR3 is TGTGCCAGCAGTGACGTCCCCCCTCACCGGCCGGGGGCCCAGTACTTC. It codes for CASSDVPPHRPGAQYF.

This clonotype was picked up a small number of times. This chain uses TRBV10-1 with TRBJ2-1; 8 bases match TRBD2. Losses at the gene ends were 0 bases for V and 5 bases for J; bases not matched to a gene: 9. CDR1 and CDR2 (germline): WNHNN, SYGVQD (reference sequence). The CDR3 is 17 amino acids. DNA of the CDR3: TGCGCCAGCAGTGAGTCGAGTAGCGGGATGGGACACAATGAGCAGTTCTTC. It yields the protein CASSESSSGMGHNEQFF.

This clonotype was detected ten times or more. The chain uses TRBV7-2 and TRBJ1-5, with D perhaps matching TRBD1 (5 bases). The germline V and J ends were trimmed by 4 bases and 5 bases, with 18 bases remaining between them. CDR1 is SGHTA and CDR2 is FQGNSA in the germline V gene. The CDR3 totals 16 residues. CDR3 DNA: TGTGCCAGCAGCTGGAACCGAGACAGAGAGCATCAGCCCCAGCATTTT. Residues: CASSWNRDREHQPQHF.

This clonotype occurred a few times. The V gene is TRBV18, the J gene TRBJ2-1; 7 positions match TRBD1. Germline V gene lookup returns CDR1 KGHSH and CDR2 LQKENI. The CDR3 spans 13 residues. The junction had 4 bases not matched to a gene; V was cut back by 3 bases and J by 8 bases. As DNA, the CDR3 is TGTGCCAGCTCACCGTACAGGGGAGATGAGCAGTTCTTC. As protein: CASSPYRGDEQFF.

The V gene is TRBV10-3, the J gene TRBJ1-4; 8 positions match TRBD1. Germline-derived CDR1 and CDR2 are ENHRY and SYGVKD. Trimming removed 5 bases from V and 5 bases from J; junction bases left unmatched: 4. The CDR3 has 14 amino acids. This CDR3 reads CAISKTGENEKLFF. The CDR3 nucleotides read TGTGCCATCAGTAAGACAGGGGAAAATGAAAAACTGTTTTTT.

Turning to this clonotype: This may stem from a read error, because a much larger clone lies one nucleotide away. This chain joins TRBV6-5 and TRBJ1-2; perhaps TRBD1 as D (5 bases). The CDR3 extends over 15 amino acids. Germline V gene data show CDR1 as MNHEY and CDR2 as SVGAGI. The CDR3 bases are TGTGCCAGCAGTCACTCGACAGTGTCTTTAGGTGGCTACACCTTC. Protein: CASSHSTVSLGGYTF.

This clonotype has at least ten counts. V is TRBV28 and J is TRBJ1-5; D is undetermined. The V gene lost 5 bases and the J gene lost 0 bases, with 8 bases spanning the gap. There are 14 residues in the CDR3. Germline V gives CDR1 MDHEN, CDR2 SYDVKM. The CDR3 protein is CASSLRVSNQPQHF. CDR3 DNA: TGTGCCAGCAGTCTTCGGGTTAGCAATCAGCCCCAGCATTTT. The full variable domain, with the rest looked up from reference TRBV28 and TRBJ1-5, is DVKVTQSSRYLVKRTGEKVFLECVQDMDHENMFWYRQDPGLGLRLIYFSYDVKMKEKGDIPEGYSVSREKKERFSLILESASTNQTSMYLCASSLRVSNQPQHFGDGTRLSIL.

This clonotype has only a few counts. V and J are TRBV11-2 and TRBJ2-4; 9 bases agree with TRBD2. The CDR3 contains 17 residues. The V and J ends lost 1 base and 16 bases, in that order; junction bases with no gene match: 20. Germline assignment: CDR1 SGHAT and CDR2 FQNNGV. As DNA, the CDR3 is TGTGCCAGCAGCTTAGTCTCCGGGACTAGCTCATTTAATTCAGTTTACTTC. This codes for CASSLVSGTSSFNSVYF.

This clonotype was counted many times. V and J are TRBV28 and TRBJ2-5; the D is unclear. The germline V gene has CDR1 MDHEN and CDR2 SYDVKM. V gave up 1 base and J gave up 9 bases, with 9 bases separating them. The CDR3 has 12 residues. The CDR3 loop reads CASSLLQKAQYF. The CDR3 bases are TGTGCCAGCAGTTTATTACAGAAAGCCCAGTACTTC.

This clonotype was detected only a few times. The J gene is TRBJ2-7, the V gene TRBV20-1; 8 positions agree with TRBD1. V lost 5 bases to trimming and J lost 4 bases; unmatched junction nucleotides: 7. Germline CDR1 DFQATT, CDR2 SNEGSKA (reference sequence). The CDR3 sequence is 13 residues long. In DNA, the CDR3 is TGCAGTGCTCCCGTCCAGGGGGCTTACGAGCAGTACTTC. Translating gives CSAPVQGAYEQYF.

This chain links TRBV20-1 with TRBJ2-3, with D perhaps matching TRBD2 (7 bases). CDR1 and CDR2 from the germline V gene are DFQATT and SNEGSKA (reference sequence). The CDR3 is made up of 14 amino acids. V was trimmed by 3 bases and J by 4 bases, leaving 14 bases between them. The CDR3 reads CSASRGGKADTQYF. The CDR3 nucleotides are TGCAGTGCTAGTAGGGGGGGAAAGGCAGATACGCAGTATTTT.

The chain links TRBV20-1 to TRBJ2-1; 10 bases map to TRBD2. CDR3 length: 15 residues. CDR1 DFQATT and CDR2 SNEGSKA come from the germline V gene (reference sequence). Here the CDR3 DNA reads TGCGCTTCCGGCGGGAGGACTAGCGGTAACAATGAGCAGTTCTTC. Protein sequence: CASGGRTSGNNEQFF.

This sequence joins TRBV12-5 and TRBJ1-2; D gene uncertain. The V end was cut by 7 bases, the J end by 4 bases, with 16 bases between. The V gene's germline CDR1 is LGHNT and CDR2 FRNRAP. This CDR3 has 14 residues. CDR3 in amino acids: CASAFLGEGYGYTF. Here the CDR3 DNA reads TGTGCTAGTGCCTTCCTCGGAGAAGGCTATGGCTACACCTTC.

The chain employs TRBV7-2 and TRBJ1-3, with 8 nucleotides matching TRBD1. After removal of 0 bases from V and 4 bases from J, the junction contained 5 bases not matched to a gene. Germline assignment: CDR1 SGHTA and CDR2 FQGNSA. The CDR3 extends over 16 amino acids. In DNA form, the CDR3 reads TGTGCCAGCAGCTTAGCTCCGACAGGGGCAGGAAACACCATATATTTT. Translating it yields CASSLAPTGAGNTIYF.

This clonotype was recorded a few times. The rearrangement links TRBV28 to TRBJ1-2; 7 bases map to TRBD1. Germline-derived CDR1 and CDR2 are MDHEN and SYDVKM. V was pared by 7 bases and J by 7 bases, with 9 bases of the junction left unmatched. The CDR3 contains 13 residues. CDR3 nucleotides: TGTGCCAGCATCCCGGAGACAGGGCTTGGCTACACCTTC. This codes for CASIPETGLGYTF.

The rearrangement uses TRBV7-2 and TRBJ2-1; 7 bases are a match to TRBD2. Germline loops: CDR1 SGHTA, CDR2 FQGNSA. After removal of 1 base from V and 9 bases from J, the junction contained 6 bases not matched to a gene. CDR3 length equals 14 residues. CDR3 protein: CASSLDRREGEQFF. Here the CDR3 DNA reads TGTGCCAGCAGCTTAGATAGGAGGGAGGGTGAGCAGTTCTTC.

This clonotype was recorded at least ten times. The V gene is TRBV7-9, the J gene TRBJ1-4, with 7 bases fitting TRBD1. V lost 3 bases and J lost 8; bases outside the gene matches: 9. This CDR3 contains 15 residues. Germline CDR1 SEHNR, CDR2 FQNEAQ (reference sequence). The CDR3 protein is CASSLGDREFEKLFF. CDR3 DNA sequence: TGTGCCAGCAGCTTGGGAGACAGGGAATTCGAAAAACTGTTTTTT. Filled out from reference TRBV7-9 and TRBJ1-4, the complete variable domain reads DTGVSQNPRHKITKRGQNVTFRCDPISEHNRLYWYRQTLGQGPEFLTYFQNEAQLEKSRLLSDRFSAERPKGSFSTLEIQRTEQGDSAMYLCASSLGDREFEKLFFGSGTQLSVL.

In this sample, this clonotype turned up a few times. The chain links TRBV24-1 to TRBJ2-5; D is possibly TRBD1 (6 bases). Germline values: CDR1 KGHDR, CDR2 SFDVKD. The CDR3 length is 15 residues. Trimming cost V 0 bases and J 2 bases, with 9 bases left between them. The CDR3 reads CATSDLLDSQETQYF. The CDR3 DNA is TGTGCCACCAGTGATTTGCTGGACAGTCAAGAGACCCAGTACTTC.

This clonotype appeared many times. This sequence joins TRBV9 and TRBJ2-7; 12 nucleotides agree with TRBD2. The ends lost 6 bases at V and 6 bases at J; junction bases unmatched: 4. Germline V gene data show CDR1 as SGDLS and CDR2 as YYNGEE. The CDR3 runs to 13 residues. Here the CDR3 reads CASNLAGGTEQYF. The CDR3 DNA follows: TGTGCCAGCAACCTAGCGGGAGGGACCGAGCAGTACTTC.

Regarding this clonotype: One base away lies a much larger clone, so this may be a sequencing read error. V gene TRBV12-3 or TRBV12-4 combines with J gene TRBJ2-1, with 10 positions matching TRBD2. With V trimmed by 6 bases and J by 8 bases, 10 bases remained unmatched. CDR3 length equals 15 residues. The CDR3 DNA reads as TGTGCCAGCAGAAAGGGACTAGCGAGGGCCCATGAGCAGTTCTTC. This gives the protein CASRKGLARAHEQFF.

This clonotype was seen only a few times. The genes are TRBV18 and TRBJ2-5; weak D call: TRBD1 (6 bases). V lost 1 base, J lost 5 bases, and 14 bases lay in between. This CDR3 is 15 amino acids long. CDR1 is KGHSH, CDR2 LQKENI, per germline. CDR3 sequence (DNA): TGTGCCAGCTCACCACTCGCAGGGGAGCAGGAGACCCAGTACTTC. Amino acids: CASSPLAGEQETQYF.

In this sample, this clonotype turned up many times. V is TRBV12-3 or TRBV12-4 and J is TRBJ1-3, with D hard to call. This CDR3 has 14 residues. V shed 4 bases and J shed 0 bases, with 7 bases lying between them. Here the CDR3 reads CASSSRPSGNTIYF. In DNA form, the CDR3 reads TGTGCCAGCAGTTCCCGACCCTCTGGAAACACCATATATTTT.

This clonotype was found many times. Here the CDR3 DNA reads TGTGCCAGCAGCTTAGATCAGGGACCGGGACGTGGCTACACCTTC. This codes for CASSLDQGPGRGYTF. The chain links TRBV11-2 to TRBJ1-2, with D possibly being TRBD1 (5 bases). CDR3 length: 15 amino acids. The V gene's germline CDR1 is SGHAT and CDR2 FQNNGV. Trimming removed 0 bases from V and 7 bases from J, with 15 bases in between.

The genes are TRBV27 and TRBJ1-5, with 11 bases matching TRBD1. The junction had 5 bases not matched to a gene; V was cut back by 6 bases and J by 4 bases. CDR1 and CDR2 (germline): MNHEY, SMNVEV (reference sequence). The CDR3 is 15 residues long. The CDR3 region has the DNA TGTGCCAGCAGCTTGGACAGGGGGCAGAATCAGCCCCAGCATTTT. Translation: CASSLDRGQNQPQHF.

In its sample, this clonotype was seen many times. This rearrangement joins TRBV2 to TRBJ2-3; 10 nucleotides line up with TRBD2. The CDR3 is 19 amino acids. The ends lost 8 bases at V and 2 bases at J; junction bases unmatched: 19. In germline, CDR1 is SNHLY, CDR2 FYNNEI. CDR3 DNA sequence: TGTGCCAGCTTCTCGGGACTAGCGAAGACCTCGTCCCTCACAGATACGCAGTATTTT. It encodes CASFSGLAKTSSLTDTQYF.

In its sample, this clonotype was seen a few times. CDR3 in DNA: TGTGCCAGCAGCTCATATGGGACAGGCAGCGCCCCGGAAGCTTTCTTT. It codes for CASSSYGTGSAPEAFF. The rearrangement joins TRBV5-8 to TRBJ1-1; 8 bases map to TRBD1. The CDR3 is 16 amino acids. Unmatched junction bases numbered 15, after V lost 3 bases and J lost 8 bases. CDR1 is SGHTS and CDR2 is YDEGEE in the germline V gene.

This clonotype was detected ten times or more. The rearrangement uses TRBV7-9 and TRBJ2-1; D gene unclear. Trimming stripped 7 bases from V and 8 bases from J, with 12 bases between. Germline V lookup: CDR1 SEHNR, CDR2 FQNEAQ (reference sequence). This CDR3 has 12 residues. The CDR3 sequence is CASTLRVDEQFF. DNA of the CDR3: TGTGCCAGCACCCTCCGGGTCGATGAGCAGTTCTTC.

The rearrangement uses TRBV12-3 or TRBV12-4 and TRBJ2-1; 11 bases agree with TRBD2. This CDR3 has 14 amino acids. The ends lost 5 bases at V and 9 bases at J; junction bases unmatched: 6. The CDR3 is CASSPGTSGGEQFF. The CDR3 DNA sequence: TGTGCCAGCAGTCCCGGGACTAGCGGTGGTGAGCAGTTCTTC.

This chain joins TRBV7-8 and TRBJ1-5, with a weak D call TRBD1 (5 bases). V lost 5 bases to trimming and J lost 1 base, with 21 bases between them. CDR1 is SGHVS and CDR2 is FQNEAQ in the germline V gene. This CDR3 spans 18 amino acids. The CDR3 DNA reads TGTGCCAGCAGCCCACGGTGGGCCGCACGGGACAGCAATCAGCCCCAGCATTTT. This encodes CASSPRWAARDSNQPQHF.

This clonotype was seen a handful of times. This rearrangement joins TRBV7-9 to TRBJ2-1; 11 nucleotides align to TRBD2. Germline V lookup: CDR1 SEHNR, CDR2 FQNEAQ (reference sequence). Unmatched junction bases numbered 13, after V lost 1 base and J lost 2 bases. The CDR3 covers 20 residues. CDR3 residues: CASSLGAGPGTSGTYNEQFF. DNA of the CDR3: TGTGCCAGCAGCTTAGGTGCTGGTCCCGGGACTAGCGGAACCTACAATGAGCAGTTCTTC.